What follows describes a single T cell receptor beta chain. Total RNA amounting to 450 to 500 ng was the source from which TCR beta cDNA was made with a constant-region primer. Three nested multiplex PCR rounds, a slightly modified ARM-PCR, produced the libraries for TCR beta. Both of the initial two PCR rounds ran for around 9 cycles and employed TRBV1-TRBV30 forward primers alongside a C-beta reverse primer. TCRdb analysed the multiplex PCR reads with MiXCR anew, one entry per CDR3 protein. The sample has about 35,000 distinct CDR3 sequences; 70% to 85% are singletons. The data stem from a study of tumor-infiltrating lymphocytes in primary liver carcinoma. Across the study: The study obtained roughly 3.65 to 7.13 million productive TCRbeta reads per sample, similar across tissue types.

Unsorted bulk tissue, about 17-33 mg of it, served as the source for co-extraction of RNA and DNA. The CDR3 length is 15 residues. V was clipped by 2 bases and J by 3 bases, with 12 bases between them. Germline-derived CDR1 and CDR2 are SGHDT and YYEEEE. The rearrangement links TRBV5-6 to TRBJ1-5; D not certain. Sequencing input: liver tumor tissue from sampling region 4. The subset was: tumor region T4, right-lateral pole. This TCR came from a man aged 40-55 years with primary liver carcinoma and hepatitis B virus infection. The CDR3 reads CASSFGEGDNQPQHF. CDR3 DNA sequence: TGTGCCAGCAGCTTCGGGGAGGGCGACAATCAGCCCCAGCATTTT.